Listed below are T cell receptor beta chains from one sample, sequenced in a study of T cells in Graves' hyperthyroidism and ophthalmopathy. In TCRdb, the multiplex PCR reads were re-called with MiXCR into one record per CDR3 protein. The sample lists roughly 400,000 distinct CDR3 sequences, around a quarter occurring once. Sequencing used blood. The receptor set was obtained from a man aged 50-59 years with Graves' hyperthyroidism. CDR3s include the opening cysteine and the closing phenylalanine or tryptophan. The order of the fields is V gene, CDR3 length, J gene, CDR3 protein.

V gene: TRBV20-1; CDR3 length: 14; J gene: TRBJ2-3; CDR3 protein: CSAREKQGVPVQYF
V gene: TRBV10-2; CDR3 length: 13; J gene: TRBJ1-2; CDR3 protein: CASSEIPDYGYTF
V gene: TRBV27; CDR3 length: 15; J gene: TRBJ2-7; CDR3 protein: CASSWTSGRGHEQYF
V gene: TRBV27; CDR3 length: 12; J gene: TRBJ2-1; CDR3 protein: CASSLNGNEQFF
V gene: TRBV29-1; CDR3 length: 11; J gene: TRBJ1-1; CDR3 protein: CSVKGGTEAFF
V gene: TRBV15; CDR3 length: 13; J gene: TRBJ2-5; CDR3 protein: CATSVGIQETQYF
V gene: TRBV20-1; CDR3 length: 14; J gene: TRBJ2-7; CDR3 protein: CSAPRAGQSYEQYF
V gene: TRBV29-1; CDR3 length: 11; J gene: TRBJ2-1; CDR3 protein: CSVAGLNEQFF
V gene: TRBV2; CDR3 length: 12; J gene: TRBJ1-2; CDR3 protein: CASSQGESGYTF
V gene: TRBV4-2; CDR3 length: 15; J gene: TRBJ2-5; CDR3 protein: CASSQDPWEGETQYF
V gene: TRBV19; CDR3 length: 19; J gene: TRBJ2-1; CDR3 protein: CASSKTSGSFGPTYNEQFF
V gene: TRBV12-3/TRBV12-4; CDR3 length: 16; J gene: TRBJ2-2; CDR3 protein: CASSARGDRNTGELFF
V gene: TRBV12-3/TRBV12-4; CDR3 length: 17; J gene: TRBJ2-1; CDR3 protein: CASSMTPGLGLGNEQFF
V gene: TRBV29-1; CDR3 length: 15; J gene: TRBJ2-1; CDR3 protein: CSVRDSLSLYNEQFF
V gene: TRBV7-6; CDR3 length: 14; J gene: TRBJ1-1; CDR3 protein: CASSWAGENTEAFF
V gene: TRBV9; CDR3 length: 15; J gene: TRBJ2-1; CDR3 protein: CASSAGASGSNEQFF
V gene: TRBV28; CDR3 length: 15; J gene: TRBJ2-1; CDR3 protein: CASSPIDSYYNEQFF